This T cell receptor beta chain was identified in a study of blood T cell repertoires in COVID-19 (dated by TCRdb to about 2020). About the study as a whole: Samples from collaborators originated in the United States, Italy and Spain and spanned both the acute and convalescent phases of COVID-19. The material from the prospective study consisted of cDNA or gDNA derived from T cells, B-cell-depleted T cells, or PBMCs. The dataset comprised deeply sampled blood TCRbeta repertoires from subjects exposed to, actively infected with, or recovered from COVID-19. The repertoires were made available in a free public database intended to serve as a resource for research on the immune response to SARS-CoV-2. The samples were drawn from the first 160 participants of the ongoing ImmuneRACE study and from more than 1,000 subjects provided by 6 global collaborators. The sample metadata nearly always contained a de-identified subject ID, COVID-19 status, age in years and sex. Where available, HLA class I and class II types were taken from metadata supplied by the sample provider and were not determined by assay-based typing.

On this clone itself: The antigen it binds to is not known. Within one base of it there is no much larger clone, and no base qualities were kept.

The immunoSEQ Assay, a bias-controlled multiplex PCR, was used to amplify TCRbeta CDR3 regions from genomic DNA. In the authors' own workflow: Within the assay, amplification of reference gene primers was used to estimate how many nucleated cells each sample contained. Sequence reads were collapsed and filtered to measure the absolute abundance of every unique TCRbeta CDR3 rearrangement. For each sample, productive Simpson clonality was calculated as the square root of Simpson's diversity index over productive rearrangements. TCRdb provides this immuneACCESS table in a form limited to in-frame rearrangements. Some clones are lacking; in checked studies, under half of them reflect an unresolved V gene, and why the rest are absent is not known. Clone size and V and J calls were adopted from that table, with D and trimming inferred from the DNA. Here the sample has fewer than 45,000 clones; around 87% occur a single time. The ten largest clones capture about 9.5% of the sample.

The germline V gene (reference sequence) yields DFQATT for CDR1 and SNEGSKA for CDR2. Measured from the cysteine to the phenylalanine, the CDR3 is 13 residues long. The only DNA kept is the CDR3, 39 bases in frame from the first base. Ends trimmed: V by 3 bases, J by 3 bases; bases unmatched to a gene: 5. Beyond this particular receptor, the publication reports: The quantity of clinical and demographic metadata differed by source and by participant and was supplied without curation.

Collaborating institutions collected whole blood in K2EDTA tubes following their own protocols. Collaborator samples were shipped for TCRbeta analysis as frozen whole blood, isolated PBMCs, or DNA extracted from either sample type. The V and J segments used are TRBV20-1 and TRBJ2-7; 7 of the junction bases match TRBD2. The TCR was taken from a man at least 80 years old with active COVID-19. The specimen sequenced was peripheral blood. For the CDR3, the sequence is CSASAGEDYEQYF. The DNA reads TGCAGTGCTAGTGCGGGAGAGGACTACGAGCAGTACTTC.